The clone carrying this TCR beta chain was counted once. These data are taken from a study of PD-L1 blockade in urothelial cancer. This table comes from immunoSEQ multiplex PCR, and its TCRdb copy is limited to in-frame clones, with some not included. The top ten hold 2.5% to 4% of the sample, which has around 60,000 clones, about 86% seen once. Time point: pretreatment peripheral blood. Locally advanced or metastatic urothelial carcinoma was diagnosed in the patients. Trimming cost V 6 bases and J 3 bases, with 10 bases left between them. The germline CDR1 and CDR2 sequences are KGHSH and LQKENI. The CDR3 has 13 residues.

The V and J genes are TRBV18 and TRBJ2-3, with D perhaps matching TRBD2 (5 bases). This material consisted of PBMCs, taken around atezolizumab (anti-PD-L1) treatment. The clonotype comes from a man between 65 and 79 years old with urothelial cancer. The CDR3 spells CASSIGETDTQYF. The CDR3 DNA reads as TGTGCCAGCTCCATCGGGGAAACAGATACGCAGTATTTT.